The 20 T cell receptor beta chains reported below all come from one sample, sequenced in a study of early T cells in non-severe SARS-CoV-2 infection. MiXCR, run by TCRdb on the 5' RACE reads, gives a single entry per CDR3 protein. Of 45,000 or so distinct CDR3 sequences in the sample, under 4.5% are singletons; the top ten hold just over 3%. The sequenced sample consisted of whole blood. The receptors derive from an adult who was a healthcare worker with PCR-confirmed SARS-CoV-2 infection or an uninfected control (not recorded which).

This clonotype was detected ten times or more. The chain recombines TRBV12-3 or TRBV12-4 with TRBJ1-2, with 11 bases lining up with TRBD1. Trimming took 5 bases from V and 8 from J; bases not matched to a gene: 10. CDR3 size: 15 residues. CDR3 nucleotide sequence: TGTGCCAGCAGTCCACGGACAGGGGGCGCGGGCGGCTACACCTTC. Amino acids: CASSPRTGGAGGYTF.

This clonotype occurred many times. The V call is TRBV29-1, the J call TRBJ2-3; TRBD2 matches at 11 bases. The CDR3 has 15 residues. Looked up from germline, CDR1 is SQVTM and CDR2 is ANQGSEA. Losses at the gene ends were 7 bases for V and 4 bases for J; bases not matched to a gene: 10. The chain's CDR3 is CSAGVAGGHPDTQYF. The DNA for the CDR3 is TGCAGCGCGGGAGTAGCGGGAGGGCACCCAGATACGCAGTATTTT.

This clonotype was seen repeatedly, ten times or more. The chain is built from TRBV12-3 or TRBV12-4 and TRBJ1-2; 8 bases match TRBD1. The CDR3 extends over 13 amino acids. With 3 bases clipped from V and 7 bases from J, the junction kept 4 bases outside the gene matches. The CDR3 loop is CASSLAGGFGYTF. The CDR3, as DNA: TGTGCCAGCAGTTTGGCAGGGGGCTTTGGCTACACCTTC.

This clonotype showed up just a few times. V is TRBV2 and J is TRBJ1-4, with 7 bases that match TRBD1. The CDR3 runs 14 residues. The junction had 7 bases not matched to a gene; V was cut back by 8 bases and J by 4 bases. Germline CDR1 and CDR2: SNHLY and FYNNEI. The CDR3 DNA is TGTGCCAGCGGCCGGGACAGACGTAATGAAAAACTGTTTTTT. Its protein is CASGRDRRNEKLFF. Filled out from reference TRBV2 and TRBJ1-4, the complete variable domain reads EPEVTQTPSHQVTQMGQEVILRCVPISNHLYFYWYRQILGQKVEFLVSFYNNEISEKSEIFDDQFSVERPDGSNFTLKIRSTKLEDSAMYFCASGRDRRNEKLFFGSGTQLSVL.

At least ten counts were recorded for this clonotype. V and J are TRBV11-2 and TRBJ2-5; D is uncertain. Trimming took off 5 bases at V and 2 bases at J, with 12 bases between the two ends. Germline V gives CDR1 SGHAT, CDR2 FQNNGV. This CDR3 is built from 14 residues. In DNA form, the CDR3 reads TGTGCCAGCAGCACCGGGCCCTATCAAGAGACCCAGTACTTC. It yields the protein CASSTGPYQETQYF.

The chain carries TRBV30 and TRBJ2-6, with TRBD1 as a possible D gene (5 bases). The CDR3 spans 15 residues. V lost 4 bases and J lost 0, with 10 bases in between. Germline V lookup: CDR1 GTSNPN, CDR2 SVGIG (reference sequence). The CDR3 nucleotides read TGTGCCTGGAAGCAGGGCCACTCTGGGGCCAACGTCCTGACTTTC. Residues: CAWKQGHSGANVLTF.

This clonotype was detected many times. The CDR3 DNA reads as TGCAGCGTTGGGGCGGTCTCCTACAATGAGCAGTTCTTC. It translates to CSVGAVSYNEQFF. This rearrangement joins TRBV29-1 to TRBJ2-1; the D is unclear. V was clipped by 4 bases and J by 0 bases, with 7 bases between them. There are 13 residues in the CDR3. Germline V gene data show CDR1 as SQVTM and CDR2 as ANQGSEA.

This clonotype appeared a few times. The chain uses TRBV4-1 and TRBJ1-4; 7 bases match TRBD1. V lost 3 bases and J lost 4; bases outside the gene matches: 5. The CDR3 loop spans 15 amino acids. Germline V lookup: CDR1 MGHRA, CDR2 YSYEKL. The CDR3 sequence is CASSHRTGVNEKLFF. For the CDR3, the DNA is TGCGCCAGCAGCCATAGGACAGGAGTTAATGAAAAACTGTTTTTT.

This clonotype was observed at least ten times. The CDR3 nucleotides are TGTGCCAGCGGAGACAGGGAGCTAAGCACAGATACGCAGTATTTT. Translation: CASGDRELSTDTQYF. V usage is TRBV6-5 and J usage is TRBJ2-3; 7 positions match TRBD1. Germline CDR1 and CDR2: MNHEY and SVGAGI. J was trimmed by 0 bases and V by 8 bases; bases with no gene match: 8. The CDR3 consists of 15 residues.

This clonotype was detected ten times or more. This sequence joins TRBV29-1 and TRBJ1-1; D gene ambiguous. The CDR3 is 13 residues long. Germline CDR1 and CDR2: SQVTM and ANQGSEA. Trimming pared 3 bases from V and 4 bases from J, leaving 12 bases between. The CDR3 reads CSVDTLLGTEAFF. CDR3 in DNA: TGCAGCGTTGATACGTTGTTGGGCACTGAAGCTTTCTTT.

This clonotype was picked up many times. The DNA of the CDR3 is TGTGCCAGCAGCGCCGACAGTATCTATAATGAAAAACTGTTTTTT. Encoded protein: CASSADSIYNEKLFF. J is TRBJ1-4 and V is TRBV7-9; possibly TRBD1 for D (5 bases). The V end lost 5 bases, the J end lost 4 bases, and 14 bases lay between the germline ends. Germline V CDR1 and CDR2: SEHNR, FQNEAQ (reference sequence). This CDR3 is built from 15 residues. The full variable domain, its missing parts supplied by reference TRBV7-9 and TRBJ1-4, is DTGVSQNPRHKITKRGQNVTFRCDPISEHNRLYWYRQTLGQGPEFLTYFQNEAQLEKSRLLSDRFSAERPKGSFSTLEIQRTEQGDSAMYLCASSADSIYNEKLFFGSGTQLSVL.

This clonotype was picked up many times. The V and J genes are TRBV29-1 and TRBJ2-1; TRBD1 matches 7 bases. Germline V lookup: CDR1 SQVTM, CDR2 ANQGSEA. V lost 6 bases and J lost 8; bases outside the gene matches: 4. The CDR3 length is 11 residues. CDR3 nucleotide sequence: TGCAGCGTCGTACAGGGGCATGAGCAGTTCTTC. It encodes CSVVQGHEQFF.

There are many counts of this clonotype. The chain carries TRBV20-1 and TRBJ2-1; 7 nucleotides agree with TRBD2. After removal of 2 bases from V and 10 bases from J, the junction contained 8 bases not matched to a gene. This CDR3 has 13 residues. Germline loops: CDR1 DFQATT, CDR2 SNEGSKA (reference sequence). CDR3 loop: CSARRPSGLEQFF. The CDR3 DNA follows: TGCAGTGCTAGAAGGCCTAGCGGACTAGAGCAGTTCTTC.

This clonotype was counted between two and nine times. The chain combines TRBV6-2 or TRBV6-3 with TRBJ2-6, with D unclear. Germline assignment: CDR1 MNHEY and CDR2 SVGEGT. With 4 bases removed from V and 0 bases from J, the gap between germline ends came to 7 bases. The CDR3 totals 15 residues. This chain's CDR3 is CASSSLRSGANVLTF. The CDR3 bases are TGTGCCAGCAGTTCCTTGCGCTCTGGGGCCAACGTCCTGACTTTC.

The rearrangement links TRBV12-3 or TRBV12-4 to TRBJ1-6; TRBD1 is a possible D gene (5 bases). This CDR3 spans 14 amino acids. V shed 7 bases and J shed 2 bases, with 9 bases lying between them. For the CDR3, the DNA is TGTGCCAGCAAAGGGGACGCCTATAATTCACCCCTCCACTTT. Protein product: CASKGDAYNSPLHF.

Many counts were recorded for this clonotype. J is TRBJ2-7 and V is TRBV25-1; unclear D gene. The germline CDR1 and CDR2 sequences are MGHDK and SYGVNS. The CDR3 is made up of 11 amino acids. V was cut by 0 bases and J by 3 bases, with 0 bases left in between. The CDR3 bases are TGTGCCAGCAGTGAATACTACGAGCAGTACTTC. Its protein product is CASSEYYEQYF.

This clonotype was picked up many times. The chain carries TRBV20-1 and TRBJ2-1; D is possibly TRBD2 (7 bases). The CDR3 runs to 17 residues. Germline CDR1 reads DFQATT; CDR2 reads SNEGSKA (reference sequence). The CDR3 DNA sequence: TGCATCCCAGGGAGGGCCTACAGGGAAACTCCCGACAATGAGCAGTTCTTC. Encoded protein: CIPGRAYRETPDNEQFF.

In DNA, the CDR3 is TGCAGTGCTAGAGAGAAGGGTAGCGGGACAGATACGCAGTATTTT. It translates to CSAREKGSGTDTQYF. This chain connects TRBV20-1 to TRBJ2-3; TRBD2 agrees at 7 bases. Trimming cost V 0 bases and J 3 bases; bases outside gene matches: 6. The CDR3 covers 15 residues. Germline assignment: CDR1 DFQATT and CDR2 SNEGSKA (reference sequence).

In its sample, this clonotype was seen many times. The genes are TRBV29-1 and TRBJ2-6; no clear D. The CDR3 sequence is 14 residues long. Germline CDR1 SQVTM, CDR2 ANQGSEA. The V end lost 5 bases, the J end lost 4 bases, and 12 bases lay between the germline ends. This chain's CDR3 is CSVSQAAGANVLTF. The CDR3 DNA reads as TGCAGCGTTTCTCAGGCGGCCGGGGCCAACGTCCTGACTTTC.

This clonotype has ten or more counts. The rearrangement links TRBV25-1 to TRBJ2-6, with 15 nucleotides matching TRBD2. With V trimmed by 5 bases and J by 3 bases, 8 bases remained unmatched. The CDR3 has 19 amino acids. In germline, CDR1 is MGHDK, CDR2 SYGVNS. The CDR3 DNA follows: TGTGCCAGCAGTCCTCGGACTAGCGGGAGGGCCGATGGGGCCAACGTCCTGACTTTC. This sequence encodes CASSPRTSGRADGANVLTF.